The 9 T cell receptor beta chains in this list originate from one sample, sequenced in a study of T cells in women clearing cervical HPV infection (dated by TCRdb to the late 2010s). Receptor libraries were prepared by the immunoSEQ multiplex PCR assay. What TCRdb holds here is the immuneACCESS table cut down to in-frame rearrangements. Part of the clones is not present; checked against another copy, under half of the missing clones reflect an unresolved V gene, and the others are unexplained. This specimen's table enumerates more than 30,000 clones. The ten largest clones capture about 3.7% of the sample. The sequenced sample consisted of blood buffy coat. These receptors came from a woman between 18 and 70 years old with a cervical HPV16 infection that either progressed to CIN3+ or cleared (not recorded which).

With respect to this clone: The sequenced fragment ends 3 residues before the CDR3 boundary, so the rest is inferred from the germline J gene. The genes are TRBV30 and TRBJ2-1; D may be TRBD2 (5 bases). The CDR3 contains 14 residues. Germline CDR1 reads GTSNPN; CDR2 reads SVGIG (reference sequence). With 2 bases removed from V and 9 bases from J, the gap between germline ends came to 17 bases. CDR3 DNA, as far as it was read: TGTGCCTGGAGTACGCTCGGGCTAGCCTTTGAG. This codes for CAWSTLGLAFE. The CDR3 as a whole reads CAWSTLGLAFEQFF. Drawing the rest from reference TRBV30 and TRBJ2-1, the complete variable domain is SQTIHQWPATLVQPVGSPLSLECTVEGTSNPNLYWYRQAAGRGLQLLFYSVGIGQISSEVPQNLSASRPQDRQFILSSKKLLLSDSGFYLCAWSTLGLAFEQFFGPGTRLTVL.

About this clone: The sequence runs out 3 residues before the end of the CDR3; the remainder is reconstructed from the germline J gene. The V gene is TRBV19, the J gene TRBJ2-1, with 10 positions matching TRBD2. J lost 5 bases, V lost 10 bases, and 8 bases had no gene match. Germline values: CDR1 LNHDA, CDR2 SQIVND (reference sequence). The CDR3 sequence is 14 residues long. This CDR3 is CATSGTSVHNEQFF. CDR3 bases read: TGTGCCACCTCTGGGACTAGCGTGCACAATGAG.

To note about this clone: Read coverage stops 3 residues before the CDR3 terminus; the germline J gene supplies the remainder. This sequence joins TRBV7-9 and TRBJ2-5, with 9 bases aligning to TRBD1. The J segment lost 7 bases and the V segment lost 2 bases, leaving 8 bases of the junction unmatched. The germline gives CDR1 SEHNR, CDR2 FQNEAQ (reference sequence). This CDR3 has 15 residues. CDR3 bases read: TGTGCCAGCAGCTTACGGACAGGGGCGGCTGGGACC. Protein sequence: CASSLRTGAAGT. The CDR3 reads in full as CASSLRTGAAGTQYF. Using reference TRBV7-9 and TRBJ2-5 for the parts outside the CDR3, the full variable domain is DTGVSQNPRHKITKRGQNVTFRCDPISEHNRLYWYRQTLGQGPEFLTYFQNEAQLEKSRLLSDRFSAERPKGSFSTLEIQRTEQGDSAMYLCASSLRTGAAGTQYFGPGTRLLVL.

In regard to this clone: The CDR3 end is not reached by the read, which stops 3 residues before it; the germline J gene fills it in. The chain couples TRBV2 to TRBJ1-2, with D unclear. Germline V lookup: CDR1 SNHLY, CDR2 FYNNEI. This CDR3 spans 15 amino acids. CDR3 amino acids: CASSEQRARYNEYTF. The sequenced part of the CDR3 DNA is TGTGCCAGCAGTGAACAGCGGGCGAGATACAATGAG.

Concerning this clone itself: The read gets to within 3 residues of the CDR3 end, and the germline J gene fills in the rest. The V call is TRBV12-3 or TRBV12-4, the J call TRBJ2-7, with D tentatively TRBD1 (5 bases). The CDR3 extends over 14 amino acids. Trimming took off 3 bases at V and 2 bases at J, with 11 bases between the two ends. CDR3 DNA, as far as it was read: TGTGCCAGCAGTTTGGGGCAGGGCACCTACGAG. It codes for CASSLGQGTYE. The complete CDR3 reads CASSLGQGTYEQYF.

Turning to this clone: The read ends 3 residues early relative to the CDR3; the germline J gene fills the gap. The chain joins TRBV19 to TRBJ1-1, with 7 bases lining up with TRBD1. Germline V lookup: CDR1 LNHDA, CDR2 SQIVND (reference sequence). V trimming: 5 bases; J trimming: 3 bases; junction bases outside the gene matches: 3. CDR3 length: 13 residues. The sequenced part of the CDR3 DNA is TGTGCCAGTAGTTCGCAGGGGGACACTGAA. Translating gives CASSSQGDTE. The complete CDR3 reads CASSSQGDTEAFF. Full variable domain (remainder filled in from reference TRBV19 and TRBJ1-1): DGGITQSPKYLFRKEGQNVTLSCEQNLNHDAMYWYRQDPGQGLRLIYYSQIVNDFQKGDIAEGYSVSREKKESFPLTVTSAQKNPTAFYLCASSSQGDTEAFFGQGTRLTVV.

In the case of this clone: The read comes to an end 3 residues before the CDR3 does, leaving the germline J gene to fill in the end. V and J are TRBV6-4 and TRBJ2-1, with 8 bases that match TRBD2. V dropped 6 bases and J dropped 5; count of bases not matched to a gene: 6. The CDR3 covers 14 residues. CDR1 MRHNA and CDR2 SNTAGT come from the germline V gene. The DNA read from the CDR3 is TGTGCCAGCAGGGGGACTAGGTCGAACAATGAG. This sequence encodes CASRGTRSNNE. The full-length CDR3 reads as CASRGTRSNNEQFF.

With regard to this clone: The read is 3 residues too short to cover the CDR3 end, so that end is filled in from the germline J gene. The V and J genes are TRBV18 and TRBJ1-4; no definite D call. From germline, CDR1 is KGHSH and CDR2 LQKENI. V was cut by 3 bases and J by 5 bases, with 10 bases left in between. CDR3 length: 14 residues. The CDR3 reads CASSPASQNEKLFF. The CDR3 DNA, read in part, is TGTGCCAGCTCACCGGCCAGTCAAAATGAAAAA.

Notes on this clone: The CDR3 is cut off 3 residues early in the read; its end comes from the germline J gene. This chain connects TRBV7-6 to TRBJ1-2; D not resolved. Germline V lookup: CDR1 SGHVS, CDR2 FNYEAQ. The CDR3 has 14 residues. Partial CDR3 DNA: TGTGCCAGCAGCTTAGATCCGGAGACTACGGGC. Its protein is CASSLDPETTG. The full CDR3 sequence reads CASSLDPETTGYTF.